Listed here is a single TCR beta chain. As yet, its antigen is unknown. Profiled with immunoSEQ multiplex PCR; TCRdb holds only in-frame clones, not every one. The sample includes about 79,000 clones, approximately 78% of them seen just once. The sample originates from a study of PD-1 blockade in mismatch repair-deficient tumors. General observations from the study: Tumor-resident clones, often absent from pretreatment blood, expanded after pembrolizumab and then contracted.

This specimen was peripheral blood, taken 44 weeks after starting pembrolizumab. This sequence was found in an adult with mismatch repair-deficient cancer.

CDR3 protein: CASSLDLIGELFF. The CDR3 region has the DNA TGTGCCAGCAGCTTAGATCTCATCGGGGAGCTGTTTTTT. The chain employs TRBV7-2 and TRBJ2-2, with D unclear. The V end lost 1 base, the J end lost 7 bases, and 7 bases lay between the germline ends. Germline V CDR1 and CDR2: SGHTA, FQGNSA. The CDR3 contains 13 residues. The whole variable domain, filled in from reference TRBV7-2 and TRBJ2-2, reads GAGVSQSPSNKVTEKGKDVELRCDPISGHTALYWYRQSLGQGLEFLIYFQGNSAPDKSGLPSDRFSAERTGGSVSTLTIQRTQQEDSAVYLCASSLDLIGELFFGEGSRLTVL.